This TCR beta chain was identified during a study of shared clonotypes between healthy human individuals. General observations from the study: Among the subsets, naive ones generally showed larger estimated richness than memory ones. Donors were few, which limited the genetic and exposure-history diversity represented.

Division of CD4+ cells produced a CD45RA+ naive subset and a CD45RA-negative memory subset. Germline V gene lookup returns CDR1 SGHVS and CDR2 FQNEAQ. CDR3 length equals 16 residues. V shed 5 bases and J shed 0 bases, with 11 bases lying between them. On this clone: Its antigen remains unidentified.

In the original processing: Junction-only immunoSEQ data arrived without quality scores, meaning filtering differed. Sequenced by immunoSEQ multiplex PCR; TCRdb stores in-frame clones only, minus some. The DNA gave D and trimming, while V, J and clone size come from that table. The sample consists of a few million clones, approximately 92% of them appearing once. The sample was naive CD4+ T cells sorted from blood. Sample subset: CD45RA+ positively selected. The V gene is TRBV7-8, the J gene TRBJ2-6; D is unresolved. The source is a man in his late teens or twenties in good health. This CDR3 is CASSARERSGANVLTF. As DNA, the CDR3 is TGTGCCAGCAGCGCTCGAGAACGCTCTGGGGCCAACGTCCTGACTTTC.